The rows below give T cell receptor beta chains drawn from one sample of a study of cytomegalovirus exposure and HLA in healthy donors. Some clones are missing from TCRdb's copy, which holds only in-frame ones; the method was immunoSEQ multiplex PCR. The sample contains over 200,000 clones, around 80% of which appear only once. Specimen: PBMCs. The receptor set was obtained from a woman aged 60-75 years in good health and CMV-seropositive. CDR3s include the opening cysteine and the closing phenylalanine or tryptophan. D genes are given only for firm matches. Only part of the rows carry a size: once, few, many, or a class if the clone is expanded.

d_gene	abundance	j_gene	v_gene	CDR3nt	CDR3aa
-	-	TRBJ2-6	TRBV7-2	TGTGCCAGCAGCTTAGCGTTCGGGGGAGATACTTCTGGGGCCAACGTCCTGACTTTC	CASSLAFGGDTSGANVLTF
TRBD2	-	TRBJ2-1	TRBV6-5	TGTGCCAGCAGTTACAGCGGGGCGAACTACAATGAGCAGTTCTTC	CASSYSGANYNEQFF
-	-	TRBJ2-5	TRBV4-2	TGTGCCAGCAGCTACCAAGGTGAGGCAGAGACCCAGTACTTC	CASSYQGEAETQYF
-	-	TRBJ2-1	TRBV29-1	TGCAGCGTAAGCAGGGGTAATGAGCAGTTCTTC	CSVSRGNEQFF
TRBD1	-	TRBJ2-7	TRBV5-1	TGCGCCAGCAGCGTGACAGGGGGAAGCTCCTACGAGCAGTACTTC	CASSVTGGSSYEQYF
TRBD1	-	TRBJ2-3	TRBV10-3	TGTGCCACCAACCCAGGGGGCGCTAGGACAGATACGCAGTATTTT	CATNPGGARTDTQYF
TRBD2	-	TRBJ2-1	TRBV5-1	TGCGCCAGCAGCTCCCGGACTAGCGGGGGGAGCGAGTCCCGTTACAATGAGCAGTTCTTC	CASSSRTSGGSESRYNEQFF
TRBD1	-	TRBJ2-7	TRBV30	TGTGCCTGCTTCCCGGGACAGGGCTACGAGCAGTACTTC	CACFPGQGYEQYF
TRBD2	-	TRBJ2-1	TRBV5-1	TGCGCCAGCAGCTTTAGTCTAGCGGGGGACAATGAGCAGTTCTTC	CASSFSLAGDNEQFF
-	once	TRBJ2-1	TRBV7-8	TGTGCCAGCAGCTTAGATCGGGGTTCTGCTGAGCAGTTCTTC	CASSLDRGSAEQFF
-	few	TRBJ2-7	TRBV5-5	TGTGCCAGCAGCTTGGGGCCAGCGTACTCCTACGAGCAGTACTTC	CASSLGPAYSYEQYF
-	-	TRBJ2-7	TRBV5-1	TGCGCCAGCAGCTTCGGAGGGGGCTGGAGCGAGCAGTACTTC	CASSFGGGWSEQYF
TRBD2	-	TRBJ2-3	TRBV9	TGTGCCAGCAGCGTTGCGGGGGGGCCCACAGATACGCAGTATTTT	CASSVAGGPTDTQYF
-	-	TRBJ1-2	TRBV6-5	TGTGCCAGCAGTTACTCACAGGGATTTGGCTACACCTTC	CASSYSQGFGYTF
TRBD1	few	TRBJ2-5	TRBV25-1	TGTGCCAGCTCCAGGGACAGGGACTACCAAGAGACCCAGTACTTC	CASSRDRDYQETQYF
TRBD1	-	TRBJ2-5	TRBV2	TGTGCCAGCAGTCCGGACAGGGGGCCTCAAGAGACCCAGTACTTC	CASSPDRGPQETQYF
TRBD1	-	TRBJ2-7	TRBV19	TGTGCCAGTAGTCAGCGAGCAGGGGGAGAATACGAGCAGTACTTC	CASSQRAGGEYEQYF
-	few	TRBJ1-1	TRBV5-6	TGTGCCAGCAGCTTCCACGGGTTTGGCACTGAAGCTTTCTTT	CASSFHGFGTEAFF
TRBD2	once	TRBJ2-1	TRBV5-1	TGCGCCAGCAGCCCCGGAGCGGGAGGCCCCGATGAGCAGTTCTTC	CASSPGAGGPDEQFF
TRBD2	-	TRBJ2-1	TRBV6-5	TGTGCCACCGGGACTAGCGGGATCGGTGAGCAGTTCTTC	CATGTSGIGEQFF
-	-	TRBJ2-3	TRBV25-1	TGTGCCAGCAGTGATCCCCACGACTGGGCAGATACGCAGTATTTT	CASSDPHDWADTQYF
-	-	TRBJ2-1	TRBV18	TGTGCCAGCTCACCAAGGACGGTCAGGGGGGCTTACAATGAGCAGTTCTTC	CASSPRTVRGAYNEQFF
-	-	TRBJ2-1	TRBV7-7	TGTGCCAGCAGCTCCCTAGGGGCCTCCTACAATGAGCAGTTCTTC	CASSSLGASYNEQFF
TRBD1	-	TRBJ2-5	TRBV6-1	TGTGCCAGCAGTGTCTACCGGGACAGGGGGCGAAGGGAGCAGTACTTC	CASSVYRDRGRREQYF
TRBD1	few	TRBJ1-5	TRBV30	TGTGCCTGGAGTGCCCCCCGGGACAGGGGACCCTCACCCCAGCATTTT	CAWSAPRDRGPSPQHF
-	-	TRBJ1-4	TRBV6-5	TGTGCCAGCAGTTCGCAGTACCTTAATGAAAAACTGTTTTTT	CASSSQYLNEKLFF
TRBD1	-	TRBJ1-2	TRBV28	TGTGCCAGCAGTTTGCCGGGACAGGGACGCGGCTACACCTTC	CASSLPGQGRGYTF
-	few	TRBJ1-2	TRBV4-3	TGCGCCAGCAGCCAAGAATATGCTCAGGGGAATGGCTACACCTTC	CASSQEYAQGNGYTF
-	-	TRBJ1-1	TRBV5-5	TGTGCCAGCACCCTTGACCCGGGGAACACTGAAGCTTTCTTT	CASTLDPGNTEAFF
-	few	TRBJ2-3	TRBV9	TGTGCCAGCAGCGTAGTCGGCACAGATACGCAGTATTTT	CASSVVGTDTQYF
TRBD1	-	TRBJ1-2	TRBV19	TGTGCCAGTAGTATTTGGGAGAGGACAGGGAGGAGTGGCTACACCTTC	CASSIWERTGRSGYTF
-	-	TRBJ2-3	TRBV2	TGTGCCAGCAGTGTGGGCGGGAAGCAGTATTTT	CASSVGGKQYF
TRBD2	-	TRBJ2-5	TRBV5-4	TGTGCCAGCAGCCAAAGACTAGCGGGGGGGCCATTAGAAGAGACCCAGTACTTC	CASSQRLAGGPLEETQYF
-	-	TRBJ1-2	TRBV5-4	TGTGCCAGCAGCTTGGCAGGGGACTATGGCTACACCTTC	CASSLAGDYGYTF
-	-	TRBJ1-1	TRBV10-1	TGCGCCAGCAGTGAGCCCTCTCAGCGGGACTTT	CASSEPSQRDF
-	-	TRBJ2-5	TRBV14	TGTGCCAGCAGACTAGGCGTCCAGAAGACCCAGTACTTC	CASRLGVQKTQYF
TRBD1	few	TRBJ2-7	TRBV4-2	TGTGCCAGCAGCCAACCCGGACAGGGGAACTACGAGCAGTACTTC	CASSQPGQGNYEQYF
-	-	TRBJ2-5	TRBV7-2	TGTGCCAGCAGTGATATAGTGGAGACCCAGTACTTC	CASSDIVETQYF
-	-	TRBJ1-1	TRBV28	TGTGCCAGCAGTTTAGGACTTTTACTCCGAGCTTTCTTT	CASSLGLLLRAFF
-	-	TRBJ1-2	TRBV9	TGTGCCAGCAGCGCTCAGGGAAACTATGGCTACACCTTC	CASSAQGNYGYTF
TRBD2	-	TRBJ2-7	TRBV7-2	TGTGCCAGCAGCCGCGGCGGCGGGAGCTCCTACGAGCAGTACTTC	CASSRGGGSSYEQYF
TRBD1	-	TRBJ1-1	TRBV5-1	TGCGCCAGCAGCTACCTCGACAGGGGGACTGAAGCTTTCTTT	CASSYLDRGTEAFF
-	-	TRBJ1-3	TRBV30	TGTGCCTGGAGTGGGTTGCAGGGAATGGGAAACACCATATATTTT	CAWSGLQGMGNTIYF
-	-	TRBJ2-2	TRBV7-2	TGTGCCAGCAGATCCCTGACCGGGGAGCTGTTTTTT	CASRSLTGELFF
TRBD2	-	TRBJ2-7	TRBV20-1	TGCAGTACCCGCGGGGGCTACGAGCAGTACTTC	CSTRGGYEQYF
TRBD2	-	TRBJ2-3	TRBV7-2	TGTGCCAGCAGCTTGGTAGCGGGGACAGATACGCAGTATTTT	CASSLVAGTDTQYF
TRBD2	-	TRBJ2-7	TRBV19	TGTGCCAGTAGTACGACTAGCGCCTCCTACGAGCAGTACTTC	CASSTTSASYEQYF
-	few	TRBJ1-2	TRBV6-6	TGTGCCAGCAGTTCCTCGGGGAGGAAAAGCTATGGCTACACCTTC	CASSSSGRKSYGYTF